This T cell receptor (beta chain) is from a study of human T cells and chemical hapten exposure. This clonotype was seen ten or more times. TCRdb recomputed calls from the RACE reads with MiXCR, one row per CDR3 protein. The sample has more than 100,000 distinct CDR3 sequences, about 11% seen once. Specified time point: patch test 3, about 24 weeks after DPC sensitization. The treatment was: therapeutic diphenylcyclopropenone sensitization with weekly scalp DPC. The CDR3 length is 16 residues. Looked up from germline, CDR1 is SGHRS and CDR2 is YFSETQ. V was clipped by 4 bases and J by 5 bases; unmatched bases: 11.

The clonotype originates from a woman aged 45 to 65 with alopecia areata. Some clones in this sample may be carry-over from other donors' samples. This chain connects TRBV5-1 to TRBJ2-3, with 9 bases matching TRBD1. Source: whole blood, taken in connection with sensitization to the hapten diphenylcyclopropenone (DPC). The chain's CDR3 is CASSEAGTGIGDTQYF. The CDR3 nucleotides are TGCGCCAGCAGCGAGGCCGGGACAGGGATAGGAGATACGCAGTATTTT.